This T cell receptor (beta chain) was identified during a study of identical twins. Template switching added a universal primer binding site, and final cDNA carried unique molecular identifiers. TCRdb called the 5' RACE reads again in MiXCR, with one record for every CDR3 protein. Here the sample spans around 300,000 distinct CDR3 sequences, under 9% being singletons. The CDR3 has 14 amino acids. The ends were cut back, 4 bases at V and 7 bases at J, with 14 bases in the middle. The germline CDR1 and CDR2 sequences are SGHVS and FQNEAQ. These data also featured in a second study, about yellow fever vaccine responses in identical twins.

J is TRBJ1-5 and V is TRBV7-8; D may be TRBD1 (5 bases). The sequence was collected from a woman aged 18-35 years in good health. Sequences were obtained from memory (CD45RO+) T cells sorted from blood. DNA of the CDR3: TGTGCCAGCAGCTCAGGGCCTAGTGACCAGCCCCAGCATTTT. As protein: CASSSGPSDQPQHF.